This paragraph covers one T cell receptor (beta chain) sequence. Self-reported history from a screening survey and questionnaire set each donor's cohort. The record originates from a study of blood T cell repertoires in COVID-19. Background on the study: The cDNA or gDNA used as material had been derived from T cells, B-cell-depleted T cells, or PBMCs.

Methods used by the authors: Reference gene primer amplification in the assay estimated nucleated cell counts. Here immunoSEQ multiplex PCR was the method, and the copy in TCRdb shows in-frame clones only, minus some. The V and J calls and clone size are taken from that table; D and trimming were inferred from the DNA. The repertoire has a few hundred thousand clones, 88% of them found once; the top ten carry 1.5% to 2%. V lost 3 bases, J lost 8 bases, and 9 bases stayed unmatched. Per the germline V gene, CDR1 is MGHDK and CDR2 is SYGVNS. This CDR3 comprises 15 residues. Sequences were obtained from PBMCs or T cells enriched from blood (not recorded which). This chain uses TRBV25-1 with TRBJ1-4, with TRBD1 identical over 7 bases. This clonotype was obtained from a woman aged 35 to 49 who had recovered from COVID-19. CDR3: CASSDPGGPGEKLFF. In DNA form, the CDR3 reads TGTGCCAGCAGTGATCCAGGGGGGCCTGGAGAAAAACTGTTTTTT.